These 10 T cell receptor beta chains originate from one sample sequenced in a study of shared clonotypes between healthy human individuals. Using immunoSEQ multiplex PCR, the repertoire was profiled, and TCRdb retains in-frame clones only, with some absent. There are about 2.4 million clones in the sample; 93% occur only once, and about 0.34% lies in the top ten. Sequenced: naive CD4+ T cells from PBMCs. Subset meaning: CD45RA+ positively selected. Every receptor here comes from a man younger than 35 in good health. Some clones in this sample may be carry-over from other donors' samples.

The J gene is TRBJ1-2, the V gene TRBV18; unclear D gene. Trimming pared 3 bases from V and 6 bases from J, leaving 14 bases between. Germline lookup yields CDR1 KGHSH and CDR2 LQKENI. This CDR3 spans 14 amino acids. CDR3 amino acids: CASSPEILADGYTF. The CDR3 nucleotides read TGTGCCAGCTCACCTGAAATATTGGCAGATGGCTACACCTTC.

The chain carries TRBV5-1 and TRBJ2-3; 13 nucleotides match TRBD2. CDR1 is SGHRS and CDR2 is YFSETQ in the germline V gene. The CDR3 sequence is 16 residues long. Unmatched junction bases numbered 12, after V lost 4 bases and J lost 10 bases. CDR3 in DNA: TGCGCCAGCAGCCCGCCCGGGACTAGCGGGAATGGACCGCAGTATTTT. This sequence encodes CASSPPGTSGNGPQYF.

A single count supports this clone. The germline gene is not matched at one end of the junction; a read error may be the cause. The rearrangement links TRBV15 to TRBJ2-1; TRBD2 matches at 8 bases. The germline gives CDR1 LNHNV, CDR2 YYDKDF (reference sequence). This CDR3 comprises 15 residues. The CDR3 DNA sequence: TGTGCCACCAGTAGAGGGCGGGAGGTCCGTCTGGAGCAGTTCTTC. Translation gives CATSRGREVRLEQFF.

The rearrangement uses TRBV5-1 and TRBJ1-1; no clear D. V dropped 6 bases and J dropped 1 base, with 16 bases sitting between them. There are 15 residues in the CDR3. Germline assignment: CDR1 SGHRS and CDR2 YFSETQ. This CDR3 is CASTEARNGNTEAFF. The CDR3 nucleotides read TGCGCCAGCACGGAGGCTCGAAACGGGAACACTGAAGCTTTCTTT.

For the CDR3, the DNA is TGTGCCAGTAGTATATTCCGGGATCCGTGGACTGAAGCTTTCTTT. Protein product: CASSIFRDPWTEAFF. This sequence joins TRBV19 and TRBJ1-1; D remains ambiguous. The CDR3 covers 15 residues. Germline CDR1 reads LNHDA; CDR2 reads SQIVND (reference sequence). V was shortened by 2 bases and J by 5 bases, with 15 bases between the two germline ends.

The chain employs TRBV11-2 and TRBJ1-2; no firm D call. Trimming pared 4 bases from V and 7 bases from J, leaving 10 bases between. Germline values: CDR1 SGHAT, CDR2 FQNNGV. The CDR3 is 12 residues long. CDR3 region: CASSSPLSGYTF. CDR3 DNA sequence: TGTGCCAGCAGCTCCCCCCTAAGTGGCTACACCTTC.

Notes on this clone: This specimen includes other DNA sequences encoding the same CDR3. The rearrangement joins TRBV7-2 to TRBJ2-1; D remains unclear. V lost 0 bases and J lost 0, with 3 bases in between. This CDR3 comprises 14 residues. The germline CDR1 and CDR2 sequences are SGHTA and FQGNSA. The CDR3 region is CASSLALSYNEQFF. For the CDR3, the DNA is TGTGCCAGCAGCTTAGCACTCTCCTACAATGAGCAGTTCTTC. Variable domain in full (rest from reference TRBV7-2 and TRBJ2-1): GAGVSQSPSNKVTEKGKDVELRCDPISGHTALYWYRQSLGQGLEFLIYFQGNSAPDKSGLPSDRFSAERTGGSVSTLTIQRTQQEDSAVYLCASSLALSYNEQFFGPGTRLTVL.

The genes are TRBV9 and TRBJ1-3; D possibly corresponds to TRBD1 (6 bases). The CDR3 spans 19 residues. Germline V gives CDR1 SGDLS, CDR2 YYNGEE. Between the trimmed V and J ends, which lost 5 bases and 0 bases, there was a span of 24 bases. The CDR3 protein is CASRERSWGASFSGNTIYF. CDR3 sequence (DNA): TGTGCCAGCAGAGAAAGAAGTTGGGGGGCGAGTTTCTCTGGAAACACCATATATTTT.

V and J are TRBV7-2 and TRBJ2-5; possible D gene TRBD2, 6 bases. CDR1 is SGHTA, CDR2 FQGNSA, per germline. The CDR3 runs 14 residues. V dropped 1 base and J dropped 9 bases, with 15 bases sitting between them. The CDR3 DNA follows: TGTGCCAGCAGCTTAGGGGGACTGGTGTTGTCCCAGTACTTC. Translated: CASSLGGLVLSQYF.

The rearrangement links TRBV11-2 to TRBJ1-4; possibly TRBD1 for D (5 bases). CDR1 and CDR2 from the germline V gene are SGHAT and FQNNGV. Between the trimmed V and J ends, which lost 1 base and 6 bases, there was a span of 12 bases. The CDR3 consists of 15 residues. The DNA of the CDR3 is TGTGCCAGCAGCTTAGTTGTGGGGGTCGATGAAAAACTGTTTTTT. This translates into CASSLVVGVDEKLFF. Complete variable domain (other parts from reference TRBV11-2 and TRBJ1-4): EAGVAQSPRYKIIEKRQSVAFWCNPISGHATLYWYQQILGQGPKLLIQFQNNGVVDDSQLPKDRFSAERLKGVDSTLKIQPAKLEDSAVYLCASSLVVGVDEKLFFGSGTQLSVL.